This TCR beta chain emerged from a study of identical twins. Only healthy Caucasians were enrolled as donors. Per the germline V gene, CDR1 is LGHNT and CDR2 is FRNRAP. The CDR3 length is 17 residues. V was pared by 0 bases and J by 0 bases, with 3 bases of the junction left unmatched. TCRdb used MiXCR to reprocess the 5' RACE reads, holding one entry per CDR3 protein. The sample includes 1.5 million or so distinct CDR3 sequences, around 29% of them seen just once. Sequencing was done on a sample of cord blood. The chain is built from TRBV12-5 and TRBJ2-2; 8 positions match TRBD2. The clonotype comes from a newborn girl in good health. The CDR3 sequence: CASGLVLAAANTGELFF. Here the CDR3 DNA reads TGTGCTAGTGGTTTGGTACTAGCGGCCGCGAACACCGGGGAGCTGTTTTTT.